The 32 T cell receptor beta chains below all came from one sample that was sequenced in a study of T cell responses to AZD1222 COVID-19 vaccine. The repertoire was sequenced with immunoSEQ multiplex PCR; TCRdb's copy has only in-frame clones and lacks some. The table has about 130,000 clones, more than 75% seen once. This specimen was peripheral blood, taken 28 days after the second AZD1222 dose. All receptors come from an adult who received the AZD1222 COVID-19 vaccine.

This clone turned up a few times. The rearrangement links TRBV19 to TRBJ2-1; 13 bases line up with TRBD2. CDR3 length: 15 amino acids. Germline values: CDR1 LNHDA, CDR2 SQIVND (reference sequence). Germline trimming cut 5 bases from V and 4 bases from J; bases unmatched to any gene: 2. In nucleotides, the CDR3 is TGTGCCAGTAGTCGGACTAGCGGGAGTTACAATGAGCAGTTCTTC. The encoded protein is CASSRTSGSYNEQFF.

This clone was found a few times. The J gene is TRBJ1-3, the V gene TRBV18; D remains ambiguous. The CDR3 is 17 residues long. The ends were cut back, 0 bases at V and 0 bases at J, with 12 bases in the middle. Germline CDR1 is KGHSH and CDR2 is LQKENI. In nucleotides, the CDR3 is TGTGCCAGCTCACCACCGTCCAGGCACACCTCTGGAAACACCATATATTTT. Amino acids: CASSPPSRHTSGNTIYF.

V gene TRBV5-1 combines with J gene TRBJ2-4, with D possibly being TRBD1 or TRBD2 (5 bases each). The V gene lost 3 bases and the J gene lost 0 bases, with 22 bases spanning the gap. Germline values: CDR1 SGHRS, CDR2 YFSETQ. The CDR3 contains 19 residues. CDR3 DNA: TGCGCCAGCAGCTCGGCCGGGACGGACCAATATCTAGCCAAAAACATTCAGTACTTC. Translation gives CASSSAGTDQYLAKNIQYF.

The V gene is TRBV13, the J gene TRBJ1-1, with D tentatively TRBD1 (6 bases). The V gene lost 5 bases and the J gene lost 7 bases, with 11 bases spanning the gap. Germline V gives CDR1 PRHDT, CDR2 FYEKMQ (reference sequence). The CDR3 has 12 residues. The CDR3 nucleotides read TGTGCCAGCAGCCAAGGGGGTGATGAAGCTTTCTTT. Its protein product is CASSQGGDEAFF.

J is TRBJ1-6 and V is TRBV15; no firm D call. The CDR3 length is 13 residues. The germline V and J ends were trimmed by 2 bases and 9 bases, with 8 bases remaining between them. Germline CDR1 is LNHNV and CDR2 is YYDKDF (reference sequence). The CDR3 nucleotides read TGTGCCACCAGCAGACGGACTGGTTCACCCCTCCACTTT. It is translated as CATSRRTGSPLHF. The entire variable domain, with the rest obtained from reference TRBV15 and TRBJ1-6, is as follows: DAMVIQNPRYQVTQFGKPVTLSCSQTLNHNVMYWYQQKSSQAPKLLFHYYDKDFNNEADTPDNFQSRRPNTSFCFLDIRSPGLGDTAMYLCATSRRTGSPLHFGNGTRLTVT.

Only one count was recorded for this clone. The chain joins TRBV19 to TRBJ1-3; D unresolved. Looked up from germline, CDR1 is LNHDA and CDR2 is SQIVND (reference sequence). With 9 bases removed from V and 0 bases from J, the gap between germline ends came to 12 bases. The CDR3 loop spans 14 amino acids. CDR3 protein: CASEAGSSGNTIYF. The DNA of the CDR3 is TGTGCCAGCGAAGCCGGGAGCTCTGGAAACACCATATATTTT.

The V call is TRBV6-6, the J call TRBJ1-2, with 7 bases identical to TRBD1. V lost 4 bases and J lost 3; bases outside the gene matches: 8. CDR1 and CDR2 (germline): MNHNY, SVGAGI (reference sequence). The CDR3 is 15 amino acids. CDR3 protein: CASSFVDRVDYGYTF. The CDR3 coding sequence is TGTGCCAGCAGTTTCGTAGACAGGGTCGACTATGGCTACACCTTC.

The chain is built from TRBV6-6 and TRBJ2-2; D perhaps matches TRBD1 (6 bases). The CDR3 spans 16 residues. CDR1 and CDR2 from the germline V gene are MNHNY and SVGAGI (reference sequence). V shed 6 bases and J shed 0 bases, with 14 bases lying between them. For the CDR3, the DNA is TGTGCCAGCAGCCACAGGGTTAACTCGAACACCGGGGAGCTGTTTTTT. Translated: CASSHRVNSNTGELFF.

The V and J genes are TRBV9 and TRBJ2-1; 8 bases fit TRBD1. From germline, CDR1 is SGDLS and CDR2 YYNGEE. The CDR3 runs to 15 residues. Unmatched junction bases numbered 10, after V lost 4 bases and J lost 7 bases. CDR3 amino acids: CASSFTYRQGNEQFF. In DNA, the CDR3 is TGTGCCAGCAGCTTTACCTACCGACAGGGGAATGAGCAGTTCTTC.

V gene TRBV18 combines with J gene TRBJ1-1; 8 bases are a match to TRBD1. Germline CDR1 KGHSH, CDR2 LQKENI. The V segment lost 6 bases and the J segment 6 bases; nucleotides outside the gene matches: 3. The CDR3 totals 12 residues. CDR3 amino acids: CASSQDRAEAFF. The CDR3 region has the DNA TGTGCCAGCTCCCAGGACAGGGCTGAAGCTTTCTTT.

This chain connects TRBV2 to TRBJ1-6; the D gene is possibly TRBD1 (6 bases). Trimming left V 7 bases short and J 5 bases short, with 9 bases between. Germline V CDR1 and CDR2: SNHLY, FYNNEI. The CDR3 covers 13 residues. CDR3 in amino acids: CASNRVHNSPLHF. The CDR3 bases are TGTGCCAGCAACAGGGTTCATAATTCACCCCTCCACTTT. Variable domain in full (rest from reference TRBV2 and TRBJ1-6): EPEVTQTPSHQVTQMGQEVILRCVPISNHLYFYWYRQILGQKVEFLVSFYNNEISEKSEIFDDQFSVERPDGSNFTLKIRSTKLEDSAMYFCASNRVHNSPLHFGNGTRLTVT.

The chain has TRBV3-1 (or the pseudogene TRBV3-2) and TRBJ2-7, with a possible D match to TRBD2 (5 bases). This CDR3 spans 15 amino acids. V lost 3 bases and J 5 bases, leaving 17 bases between the germline ends. The germline gives CDR1 LGHDT, CDR2 YNNKEL (reference sequence). CDR3 residues: CASSQGSSRQHEQYF. In nucleotides, the CDR3 is TGTGCCAGCAGCCAGGGGAGCTCCCGGCAGCACGAGCAGTACTTC.

CDR3 coding DNA: TGCGCCAGCAGCTTGGAGAGGGGCGGCTACACCTTC. It encodes CASSLERGGYTF. This sequence joins TRBV5-1 and TRBJ1-2, with TRBD1 as a possible D gene (5 bases). V lost 0 bases to trimming and J lost 8 bases, with 8 bases between them. This CDR3 is 12 amino acids long. Per germline, CDR1 SGHRS and CDR2 YFSETQ.

This clone was detected only once. The chain employs TRBV28 and TRBJ1-2, with a possible D match to TRBD1 (5 bases). Germline V gives CDR1 MDHEN, CDR2 SYDVKM. V gave up 7 bases and J gave up 7 bases, with 19 bases separating them. There are 14 residues in the CDR3. CDR3 DNA sequence: TGTGCCAGCACTGGGGGGGATCTTATAGGTGGCTACACCTTC. Its translation: CASTGGDLIGGYTF.

This sequence joins TRBV28 and TRBJ2-6; 8 bases are a match to TRBD2. In germline, CDR1 is MDHEN, CDR2 SYDVKM. The trim removed 10 bases at V and 4 bases at J, leaving 12 bases unmatched. The CDR3 sequence is 16 residues long. The CDR3 protein is CATLTPGGVGANVLTF. In DNA, the CDR3 is TGTGCCACCTTAACCCCGGGGGGGGTCGGGGCCAACGTCCTGACTTTC. The whole variable domain, remainder taken from reference TRBV28 and TRBJ2-6, is DVKVTQSSRYLVKRTGEKVFLECVQDMDHENMFWYRQDPGLGLRLIYFSYDVKMKEKGDIPEGYSVSREKKERFSLILESASTNQTSMYLCATLTPGGVGANVLTFGAGSRLTVL.

The chain recombines TRBV7-2 with TRBJ1-2; unclear D gene. Germline CDR1 is SGHTA and CDR2 is FQGNSA. This CDR3 spans 15 amino acids. The V end lost 5 bases, the J end lost 0 bases, and 13 bases lay between the germline ends. This CDR3 reads CASSPLWLTNYGYTF. CDR3 DNA: TGTGCCAGCAGCCCGCTATGGCTTACTAACTATGGCTACACCTTC.

V gene TRBV19 combines with J gene TRBJ1-4; 7 bases are a match to TRBD1. Germline loops: CDR1 LNHDA, CDR2 SQIVND (reference sequence). V shed 9 bases, J shed 6 bases, and the junction held 7 bases outside the gene matches. The CDR3 length is 13 residues. The CDR3 is CASRGQIDEKLFF. DNA of the CDR3: TGTGCCAGCCGGGGACAGATAGATGAAAAACTGTTTTTT.

The J gene is TRBJ2-1, the V gene TRBV9, with a weak D call TRBD2 (5 bases). V was cut by 0 bases and J by 2 bases, with 12 bases left in between. Germline V lookup: CDR1 SGDLS, CDR2 YYNGEE. The CDR3 has 16 residues. In DNA, the CDR3 is TGTGCCAGCAGCGTAGAAAGAAGCGGTACCTACAATGAGCAGTTCTTC. Protein sequence: CASSVERSGTYNEQFF.

The CDR3 is CASSFSNQPQHF. The DNA of the CDR3 is TGTGCCAGCAGTTTCTCAAATCAGCCCCAGCATTTT. The chain uses TRBV28 and TRBJ1-5, with D unresolved. The germline V gene has CDR1 MDHEN and CDR2 SYDVKM. Trimming removed 3 bases from V and 4 bases from J, with 4 bases in between. This CDR3 region has 12 residues.

The J gene is TRBJ1-1, the V gene TRBV6-5; TRBD1 matches at 7 bases. Trimming at V came to 8 bases and at J to 4 bases, leaving 7 bases not matched to a gene. CDR3 length: 13 residues. The germline CDR1 and CDR2 sequences are MNHEY and SVGAGI. CDR3 residues: CASDEQGSTEAFF. CDR3 bases: TGTGCCAGCGACGAACAGGGGAGCACTGAAGCTTTCTTT.

This chain uses TRBV14 with TRBJ1-6, with D possibly being TRBD1 (6 bases). This CDR3 has 15 amino acids. Germline CDR1 SGHDN, CDR2 FVKESK. The ends were cut back, 1 base at V and 7 bases at J, with 11 bases in the middle. In DNA form, the CDR3 reads TGTGCCAGCAGCCAAGTGACAGGCCTCAATTCACCCCTCCACTTT. Protein: CASSQVTGLNSPLHF.

This sequence joins TRBV7-6 and TRBJ2-5, with D possibly being TRBD1 (6 bases). V gave up 0 bases and J gave up 3 bases, with 8 bases separating them. Germline assignment: CDR1 SGHVS and CDR2 FNYEAQ. The CDR3 has 14 amino acids. CDR3 DNA: TGTGCCAGCAGCTTAGCCGGGACAAAAGAGACCCAGTACTTC. Amino acids: CASSLAGTKETQYF.

The chain carries TRBV5-1 and TRBJ2-2, with 10 nucleotides matching TRBD2. J lost 7 bases, V lost 4 bases, and 13 bases had no gene match. Germline CDR1 is SGHRS and CDR2 is YFSETQ. There are 17 residues in the CDR3. The CDR3 nucleotides are TGCGCCAGCAGCCCACCTCAGCTAGCGGGAGCAATCGGGGAGCTGTTTTTT. Amino acids: CASSPPQLAGAIGELFF.

The chain joins TRBV3-1 (or the pseudogene TRBV3-2) to TRBJ1-3; the D is unclear. Germline CDR1 reads LGHDT; CDR2 reads YNNKEL (reference sequence). CDR3 length: 15 amino acids. V lost 3 bases, J lost 2 bases, and 11 bases lay in between. CDR3 DNA sequence: TGTGCCAGCAGCCACCCCCGATACACTGGAAACACCATATATTTT. It specifies CASSHPRYTGNTIYF.

V is TRBV7-3 and J is TRBJ1-2, with D uncertain. Germline-derived CDR1 and CDR2 are SGHTA and FQGTGA. The V gene lost 1 base and the J gene lost 4 bases, with 16 bases spanning the gap. The CDR3 contains 16 residues. The CDR3 is CASSLRVMGNGYGYTF. The CDR3 bases are TGTGCCAGCAGCTTAAGAGTTATGGGGAACGGCTATGGCTACACCTTC.

The rearrangement links TRBV28 to TRBJ2-2, with TRBD2 matching 9 bases. V lost 6 bases and J lost 4; bases outside the gene matches: 6. The germline V gene has CDR1 MDHEN and CDR2 SYDVKM. The CDR3 contains 15 residues. CDR3 nucleotides: TGTGCCAGCAGGGCGGGAGGGCCTCGCACCGGGGAGCTGTTTTTT. This translates into CASRAGGPRTGELFF.

This sequence joins TRBV11-3 and TRBJ2-2; a possible D gene is TRBD2 (6 bases). The CDR3 runs 16 residues. Germline CDR1 reads SGHNT; CDR2 reads YENEEA. V lost 3 bases to trimming and J lost 0 bases, with 11 bases between them. The CDR3 here is CASSLRGGANTGELFF. CDR3 in DNA: TGTGCCAGCAGCTTGAGGGGCGGGGCGAACACCGGGGAGCTGTTTTTT.

The V and J genes are TRBV15 and TRBJ1-5, with unresolved D. V lost 5 bases and J lost 3, with 11 bases in between. The CDR3 has 14 amino acids. The germline CDR1 and CDR2 sequences are LNHNV and YYDKDF (reference sequence). The CDR3 here is CATSRKTVNQPQHF. For the CDR3, the DNA is TGTGCCACCAGCCGAAAGACGGTCAATCAGCCCCAGCATTTT.

The chain is built from TRBV7-9 and TRBJ1-1; 8 bases line up with TRBD1. CDR1 and CDR2 (germline): SEHNR, FQNEAQ (reference sequence). Unmatched junction bases numbered 5, after V lost 2 bases and J lost 0 bases. This CDR3 is built from 16 residues. The CDR3 DNA reads as TGTGCCAGCAGCTTATCAGGGGGCGTGATGAACACTGAAGCTTTCTTT. Its protein is CASSLSGGVMNTEAFF.

The chain combines TRBV18 with TRBJ1-2; 7 bases are a match to TRBD1. Germline CDR1 reads KGHSH; CDR2 reads LQKENI. J was trimmed by 2 bases and V by 1 base; bases with no gene match: 4. The CDR3 is 15 residues long. CDR3 in amino acids: CASSPRDRRNYGYTF. For the CDR3, the DNA is TGTGCCAGCTCACCACGGGACAGACGCAACTATGGCTACACCTTC.

The chain is built from TRBV4-1 and TRBJ2-2, with 15 nucleotides matching TRBD2. CDR3 length: 19 residues. Germline V gene lookup returns CDR1 MGHRA and CDR2 YSYEKL. J lost 7 bases, V lost 1 base, and 10 bases had no gene match. The CDR3 coding sequence is TGCGCCAGCAGCCAAGTAGTGTGGACTAGCGGGAGGGCCGGCGGGGAGCTGTTTTTT. This gives the protein CASSQVVWTSGRAGGELFF.

The J gene is TRBJ2-7, the V gene TRBV7-8; weak D call: TRBD1 (6 bases). In germline, CDR1 is SGHVS, CDR2 FQNEAQ. CDR3 size: 15 residues. The V gene lost 3 bases and the J gene lost 4 bases, with 16 bases spanning the gap. The CDR3 sequence is CASSLDPVTGYEQYF. The CDR3, as DNA: TGTGCCAGCAGCTTGGATCCGGTGACAGGTTACGAGCAGTACTTC.